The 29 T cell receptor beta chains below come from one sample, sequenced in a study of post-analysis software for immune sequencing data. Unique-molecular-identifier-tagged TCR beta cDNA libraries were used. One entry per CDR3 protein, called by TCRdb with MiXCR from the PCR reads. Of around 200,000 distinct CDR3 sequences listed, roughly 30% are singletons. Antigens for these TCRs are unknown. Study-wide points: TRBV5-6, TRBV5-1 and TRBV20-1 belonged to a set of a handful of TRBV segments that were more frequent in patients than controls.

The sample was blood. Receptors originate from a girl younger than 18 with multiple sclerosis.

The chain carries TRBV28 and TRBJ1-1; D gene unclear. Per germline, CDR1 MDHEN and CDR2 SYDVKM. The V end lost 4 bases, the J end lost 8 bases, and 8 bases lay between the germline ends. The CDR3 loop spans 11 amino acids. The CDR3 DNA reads TGTGCCAGCAGTTCCTCGCGCGAAGCTTTCTTT. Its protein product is CASSSSREAFF.

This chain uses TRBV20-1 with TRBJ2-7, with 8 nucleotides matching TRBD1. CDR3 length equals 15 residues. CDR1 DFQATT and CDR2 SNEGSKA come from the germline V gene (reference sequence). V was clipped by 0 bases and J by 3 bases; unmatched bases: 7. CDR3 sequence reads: CSARDLRTGYYEQYF. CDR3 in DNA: TGCAGTGCTAGAGATCTCAGGACAGGGTACTACGAGCAGTACTTC.

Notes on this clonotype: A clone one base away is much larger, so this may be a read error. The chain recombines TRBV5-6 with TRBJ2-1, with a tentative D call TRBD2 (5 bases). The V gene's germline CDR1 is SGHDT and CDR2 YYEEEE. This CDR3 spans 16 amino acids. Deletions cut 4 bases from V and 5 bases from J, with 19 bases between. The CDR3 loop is CASSPILASSHNEQFF. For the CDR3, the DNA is TGTGCCAGCAGCCCTATCCTAGCTAGTTCCCACAATGAGCAGTTCTTC.

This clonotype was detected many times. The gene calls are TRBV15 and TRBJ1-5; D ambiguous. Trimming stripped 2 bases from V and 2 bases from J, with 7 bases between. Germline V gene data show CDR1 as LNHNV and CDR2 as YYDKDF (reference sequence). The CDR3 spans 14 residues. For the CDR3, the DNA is TGTGCCACCAGCAGACCCCCCGGCAATCAGCCCCAGCATTTT. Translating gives CATSRPPGNQPQHF.

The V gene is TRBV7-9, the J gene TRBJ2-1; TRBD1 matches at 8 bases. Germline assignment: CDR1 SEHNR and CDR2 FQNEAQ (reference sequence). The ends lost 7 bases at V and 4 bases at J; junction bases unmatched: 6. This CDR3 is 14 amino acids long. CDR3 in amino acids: CASTPQGAYNEQFF. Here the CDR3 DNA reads TGTGCCAGCACCCCTCAGGGGGCGTACAATGAGCAGTTCTTC.

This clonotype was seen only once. CDR3: CAWSGGTTTEAFF. For the CDR3, the DNA is TGTGCCTGGAGTGGGGGGACGACCACTGAAGCTTTCTTT. This chain connects TRBV30 to TRBJ1-1; tentatively, D is TRBD1 (5 bases). Trimming took 1 base from V and 4 from J, leaving 10 bases between them. This CDR3 region has 13 residues. Germline loops: CDR1 GTSNPN, CDR2 SVGIG (reference sequence).

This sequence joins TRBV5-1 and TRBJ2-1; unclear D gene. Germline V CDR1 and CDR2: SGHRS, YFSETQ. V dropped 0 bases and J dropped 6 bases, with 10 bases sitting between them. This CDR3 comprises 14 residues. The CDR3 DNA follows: TGCGCCAGCAGCTTGGCAACTACCCTCAATGAGCAGTTCTTC. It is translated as CASSLATTLNEQFF.

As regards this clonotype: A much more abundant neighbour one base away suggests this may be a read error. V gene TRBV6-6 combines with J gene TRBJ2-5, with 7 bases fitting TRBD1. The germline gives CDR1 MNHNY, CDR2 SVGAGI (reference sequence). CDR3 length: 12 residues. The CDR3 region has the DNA TGTGCCGGCAGGGGGACCCCAGAGACCCAGTACTTC. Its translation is CAGRGTPETQYF.

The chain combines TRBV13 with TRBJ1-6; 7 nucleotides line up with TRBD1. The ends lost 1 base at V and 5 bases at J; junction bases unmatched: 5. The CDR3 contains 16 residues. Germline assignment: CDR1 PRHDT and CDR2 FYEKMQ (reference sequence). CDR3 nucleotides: TGTGCCAGCAGCTTAGCCAGGGACAGACATAATTCACCCCTCCACTTT. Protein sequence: CASSLARDRHNSPLHF.

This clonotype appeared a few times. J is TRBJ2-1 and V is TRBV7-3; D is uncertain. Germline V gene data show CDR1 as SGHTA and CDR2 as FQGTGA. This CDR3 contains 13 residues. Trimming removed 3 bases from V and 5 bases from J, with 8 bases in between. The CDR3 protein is CASSFGRDNEQFF. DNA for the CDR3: TGTGCCAGCAGCTTCGGACGAGACAATGAGCAGTTCTTC.

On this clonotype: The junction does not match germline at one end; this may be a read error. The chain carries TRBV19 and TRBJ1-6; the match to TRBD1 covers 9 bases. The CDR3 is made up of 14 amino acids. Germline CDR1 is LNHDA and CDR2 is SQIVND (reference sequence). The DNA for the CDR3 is TGTGCCAGTACCTCGGACAGGGGAAATTCATCCCTCCACTTT. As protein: CASTSDRGNSSLHF. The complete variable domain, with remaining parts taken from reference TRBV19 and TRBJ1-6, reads DGGITQSPKYLFRKEGQNVTLSCEQNLNHDAMYWYRQDPGQGLRLIYYSQIVNDFQKGDIAEGYSVSREKKESFPLTVTSAQKNPTAFYLCASTSDRGNSSLHFGNGTRLTVT.

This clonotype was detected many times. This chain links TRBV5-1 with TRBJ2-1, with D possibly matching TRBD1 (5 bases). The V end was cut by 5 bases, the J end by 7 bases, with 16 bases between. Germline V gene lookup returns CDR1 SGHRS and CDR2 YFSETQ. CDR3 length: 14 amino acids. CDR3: CASSPDTTWNEQFF. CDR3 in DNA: TGCGCCAGCAGTCCGGACACGACTTGGAATGAGCAGTTCTTC.

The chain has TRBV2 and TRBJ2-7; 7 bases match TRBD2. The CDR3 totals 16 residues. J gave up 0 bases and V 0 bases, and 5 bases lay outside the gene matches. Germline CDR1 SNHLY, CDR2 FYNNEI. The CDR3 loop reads CASSEARSSGSYEQYF. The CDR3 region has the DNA TGTGCCAGCAGTGAAGCGAGGTCTAGCGGCTCCTACGAGCAGTACTTC.

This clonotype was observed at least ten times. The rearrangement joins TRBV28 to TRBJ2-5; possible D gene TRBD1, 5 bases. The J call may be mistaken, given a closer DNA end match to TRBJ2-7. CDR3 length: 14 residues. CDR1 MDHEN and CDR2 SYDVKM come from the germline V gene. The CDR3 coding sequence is TGTGCCAGCAGTTTACAGGGCCCGGTTGGCGAGCAGTACTTC. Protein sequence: CASSLQGPVGEQYF.

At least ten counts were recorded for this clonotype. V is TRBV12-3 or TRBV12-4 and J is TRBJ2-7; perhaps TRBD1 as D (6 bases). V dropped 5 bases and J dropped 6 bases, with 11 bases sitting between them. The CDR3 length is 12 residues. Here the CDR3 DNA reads TGTGCCAGCAGTACACAGGGTAGCGAGCAGTACTTC. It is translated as CASSTQGSEQYF.

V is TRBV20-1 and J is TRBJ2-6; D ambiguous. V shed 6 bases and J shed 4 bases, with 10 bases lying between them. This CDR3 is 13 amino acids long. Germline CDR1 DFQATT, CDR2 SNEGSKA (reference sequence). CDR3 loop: CSAPLTGANVLTF. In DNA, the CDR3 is TGCAGTGCGCCGCTGACAGGGGCCAACGTCCTGACTTTC.

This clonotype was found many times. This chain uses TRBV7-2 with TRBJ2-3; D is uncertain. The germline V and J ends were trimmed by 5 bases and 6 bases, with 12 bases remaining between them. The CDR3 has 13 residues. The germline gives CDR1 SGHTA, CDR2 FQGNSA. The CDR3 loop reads CASSQRYADTQYF. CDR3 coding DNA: TGTGCCAGCAGCCAGAGGTATGCGGATACGCAGTATTTT.

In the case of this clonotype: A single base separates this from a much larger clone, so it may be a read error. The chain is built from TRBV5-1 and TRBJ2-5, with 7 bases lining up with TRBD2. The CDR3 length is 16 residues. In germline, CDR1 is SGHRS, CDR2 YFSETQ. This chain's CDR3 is CASILALAVRRETQYF. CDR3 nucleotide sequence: TGCGCCAGCATCTTGGCGCTAGCGGTCCGACGGGAGACCCAGTACTTC. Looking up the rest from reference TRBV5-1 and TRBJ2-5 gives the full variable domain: KAGVTQTPRYLIKTRGQQVTLSCSPISGHRSVSWYQQTPGQGLQFLFEYFSETQRNKGNFPGRFSGRQFSNSRSEMNVSTLELGDSALYLCASILALAVRRETQYFGPGTRLLVL.

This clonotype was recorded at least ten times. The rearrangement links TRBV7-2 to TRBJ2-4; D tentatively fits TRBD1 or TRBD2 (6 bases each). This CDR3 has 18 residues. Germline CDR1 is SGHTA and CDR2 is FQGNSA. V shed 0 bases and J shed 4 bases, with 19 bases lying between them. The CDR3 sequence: CASSLARQSGAGKNIQYF. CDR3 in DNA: TGTGCCAGCAGCTTAGCGCGTCAGTCGGGGGCCGGAAAAAACATTCAGTACTTC.

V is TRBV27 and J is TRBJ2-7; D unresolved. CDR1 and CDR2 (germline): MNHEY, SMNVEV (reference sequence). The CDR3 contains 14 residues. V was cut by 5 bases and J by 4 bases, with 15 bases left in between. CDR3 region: CASSIKSDGYEQYF. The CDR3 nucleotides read TGTGCCAGCAGTATCAAATCGGACGGTTACGAGCAGTACTTC.

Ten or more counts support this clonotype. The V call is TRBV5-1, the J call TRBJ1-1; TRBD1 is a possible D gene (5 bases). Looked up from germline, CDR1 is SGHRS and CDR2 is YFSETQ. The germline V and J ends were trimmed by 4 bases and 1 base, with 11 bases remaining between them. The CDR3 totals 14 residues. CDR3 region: CASSRTGENTEAFF. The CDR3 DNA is TGCGCCAGCAGCCGTACGGGGGAGAACACTGAAGCTTTCTTT.

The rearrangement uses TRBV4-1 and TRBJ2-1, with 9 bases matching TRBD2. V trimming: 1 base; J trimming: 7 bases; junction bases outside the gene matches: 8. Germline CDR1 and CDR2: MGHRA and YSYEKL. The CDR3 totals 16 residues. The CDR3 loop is CASSQVVTSGKNEQFF. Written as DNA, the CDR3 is TGCGCCAGCAGCCAAGTGGTGACTAGCGGAAAAAATGAGCAGTTCTTC.

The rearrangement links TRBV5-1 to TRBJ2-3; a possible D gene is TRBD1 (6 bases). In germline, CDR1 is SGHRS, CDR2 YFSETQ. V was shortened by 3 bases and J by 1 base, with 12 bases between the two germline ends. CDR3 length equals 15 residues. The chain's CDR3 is CASSSGHAGTDTQYF. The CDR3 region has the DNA TGCGCCAGCAGCTCGGGACACGCTGGCACAGATACGCAGTATTTT.

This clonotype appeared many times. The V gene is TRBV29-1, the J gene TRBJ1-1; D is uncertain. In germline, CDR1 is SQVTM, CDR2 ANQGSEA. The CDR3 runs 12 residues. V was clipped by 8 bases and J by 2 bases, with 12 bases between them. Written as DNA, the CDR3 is TGCAGCCCAGTTGGGGTTAACACTGAAGCTTTCTTT. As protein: CSPVGVNTEAFF.

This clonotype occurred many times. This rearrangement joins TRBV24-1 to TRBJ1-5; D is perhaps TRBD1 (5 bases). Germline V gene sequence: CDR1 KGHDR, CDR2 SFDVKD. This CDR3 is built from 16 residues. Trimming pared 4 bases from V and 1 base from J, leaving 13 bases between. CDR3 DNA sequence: TGTGCCACCAGTGACTCTAATTGGGGCAGCAATCAGCCCCAGCATTTT. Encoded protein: CATSDSNWGSNQPQHF.

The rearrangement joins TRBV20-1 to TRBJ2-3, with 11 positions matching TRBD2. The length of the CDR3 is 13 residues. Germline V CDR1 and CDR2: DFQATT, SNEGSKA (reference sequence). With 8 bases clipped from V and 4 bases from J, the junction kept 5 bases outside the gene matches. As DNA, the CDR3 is TGCAGTCGTAGCGGGAGGGCAGCAGATACGCAGTATTTT. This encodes CSRSGRAADTQYF.

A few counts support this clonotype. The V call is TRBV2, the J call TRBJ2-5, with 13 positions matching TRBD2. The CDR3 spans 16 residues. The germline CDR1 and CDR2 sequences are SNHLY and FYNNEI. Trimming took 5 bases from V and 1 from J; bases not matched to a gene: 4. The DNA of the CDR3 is TGTGCCAGCAGTAGACTAGCGGGAGGATCCCAAGAGACCCAGTACTTC. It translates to CASSRLAGGSQETQYF.

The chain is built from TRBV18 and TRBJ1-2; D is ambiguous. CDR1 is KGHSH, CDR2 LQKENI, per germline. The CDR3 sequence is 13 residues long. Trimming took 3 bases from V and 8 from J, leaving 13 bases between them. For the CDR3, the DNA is TGTGCCAGCTCACCTCAAGGACCAGAGGGCTACACCTTC. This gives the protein CASSPQGPEGYTF.

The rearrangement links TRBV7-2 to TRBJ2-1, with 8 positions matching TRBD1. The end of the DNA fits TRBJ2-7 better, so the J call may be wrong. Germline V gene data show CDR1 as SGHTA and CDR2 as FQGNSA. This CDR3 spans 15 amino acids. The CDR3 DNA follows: TGTGCCAGCAGTACAGGGGGGTCCTCCTACAATGAGCAGTACTTC. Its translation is CASSTGGSSYNEQYF.